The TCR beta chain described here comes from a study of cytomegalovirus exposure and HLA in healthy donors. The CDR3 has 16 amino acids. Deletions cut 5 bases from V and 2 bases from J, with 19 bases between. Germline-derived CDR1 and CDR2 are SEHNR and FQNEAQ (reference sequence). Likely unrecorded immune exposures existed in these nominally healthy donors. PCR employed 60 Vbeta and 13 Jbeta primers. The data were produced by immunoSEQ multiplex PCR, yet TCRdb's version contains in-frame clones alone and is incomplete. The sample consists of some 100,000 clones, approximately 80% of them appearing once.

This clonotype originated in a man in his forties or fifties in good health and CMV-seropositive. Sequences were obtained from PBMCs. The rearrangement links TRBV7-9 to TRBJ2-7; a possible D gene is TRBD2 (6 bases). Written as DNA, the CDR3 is TGTGCCAGCAGCCCGGAATGGCGGGGAACTGCCTACGAGCAGTACTTC. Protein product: CASSPEWRGTAYEQYF. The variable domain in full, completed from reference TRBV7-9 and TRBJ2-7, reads DTGVSQNPRHKITKRGQNVTFRCDPISEHNRLYWYRQTLGQGPEFLTYFQNEAQLEKSRLLSDRFSAERPKGSFSTLEIQRTEQGDSAMYLCASSPEWRGTAYEQYFGPGTRLTVT.